The rows below give T cell receptor beta chains drawn from one sample of a study of T-cell memory formation after mild COVID-19. TCRdb called the 5' RACE reads again in MiXCR, with one record for every CDR3 protein. Of around 13,000 distinct CDR3 sequences detected, roughly 16% appear once; the ten largest clones hold around 50%. The sequenced sample was PBMCs or a T cell subset sorted from them (not recorded which). These receptors originate from a young man who had mild COVID-19 (a few samples of this study predate the infection). Cell type and time point are not known. Each CDR3 is given with its conserved first and last residue. Fields, in order: clone size, V gene, J gene, D gene, CDR3 DNA, CDR3 protein. A D gene is named only where the DNA matches it firmly. Clone size is shown for a subset of rows, as once, few, many or a class of expanded clone.

many,TRBV7-9,TRBJ2-7,-,TGTGCCAGCAGTTACCCGGGGAGAGAGAACTCCTACGAGCAGTACTTC,CASSYPGRENSYEQYF
-,TRBV2,TRBJ2-5,TRBD1,TGTGCCAGCGGCCCAGGGGGAACCCAGTACTTC,CASGPGGTQYF
-,TRBV30,TRBJ1-5,-,TGTGCCTGGAGTTCTTGGCGGGGGGATCAGCCCCAGCATTTT,CAWSSWRGDQPQHF
few,TRBV6-5,TRBJ1-1,TRBD1,TGTGCCAGCAGACCGGGACAGGGGTTCGTGAACACTGAAGCTTTCTTT,CASRPGQGFVNTEAFF
many,TRBV7-9,TRBJ1-5,TRBD1,TGTGCCAGCAGCTTTGACAGGGTTCAGCCCCAGCATTTT,CASSFDRVQPQHF
many,TRBV30,TRBJ1-6,TRBD1,TGTGCCTGGGAGGGACAGGTCAATTCACCCCTCCACTTT,CAWEGQVNSPLHF
many,TRBV4-1,TRBJ1-1,-,TGCGCCAGCAGCCAAGAGGGGTGGAACACTGAAGCTTTCTTT,CASSQEGWNTEAFF
once,TRBV10-3,TRBJ2-5,TRBD2,TGTGCCATCAGTGAATCGAGCGGGGGACTCCAAGAGACCCAGTACTTC,CAISESSGGLQETQYF
-,TRBV5-5,TRBJ1-4,TRBD1,TGTGCCAGCAGCCTCGGACAGGGCGTCGAAAAACTGTTTTTT,CASSLGQGVEKLFF
many,TRBV12-3/TRBV12-4,TRBJ1-2,-,TGTGCCAGCAGTTTTAGGGGGATTTCTGGCTACACCTTC,CASSFRGISGYTF
many,TRBV7-9,TRBJ1-1,-,TGTGCCAGCACCCGTCTGGGGGGCGAGACTTTCTTT,CASTRLGGETFF
many,TRBV28,TRBJ2-7,-,TGTGCCGCAGCACCAACAGGGCTCCTTACCAACGAGCAGTACTTC,CAAAPTGLLTNEQYF
many,TRBV12-3/TRBV12-4,TRBJ1-1,-,TGTGCCAGCAGCGGAAACACTGAAGCTTTCTTT,CASSGNTEAFF
few,TRBV7-2,TRBJ2-7,-,TGTGCCAGCAGCTTTTCGCTTTCTCTCTACGAGCAGTACTTC,CASSFSLSLYEQYF
-,TRBV27,TRBJ1-2,-,TGTGCCAGCAGTCCACAGGGCTCGGGCTATGGCTACACCTTC,CASSPQGSGYGYTF
many,TRBV10-3,TRBJ1-5,-,TGTGCCATCAGTGAGTCGGGCAGGAGCGATAGCAATCAGCCCCAGCATTTT,CAISESGRSDSNQPQHF
-,TRBV29-1,TRBJ2-3,-,TGCAGCGTCCGAATGCTTGTGGGACGGGGCACAGATACGCAGTATTTT,CSVRMLVGRGTDTQYF
many,TRBV29-1,TRBJ2-5,-,TGCAGCGTCGGAGGGCGATGGGCCAGGGGTTTCCAAGAGACCCAGTACTTC,CSVGGRWARGFQETQYF
few,TRBV5-6,TRBJ2-3,-,TGTGCCAGCAGCTTGGTAGGACGGGCAGATACGCAGTATTTT,CASSLVGRADTQYF
-,TRBV6-2/TRBV6-3,TRBJ1-6,TRBD1,TGTGCCAGCAGTTACCAGGGGGTCTATTCACCCCTCCACTTT,CASSYQGVYSPLHF
many,TRBV7-2,TRBJ1-1,-,TGTGCCAGCGGGACAAGGCCCACTGAAGCTTTCTTT,CASGTRPTEAFF
many,TRBV27,TRBJ2-7,-,TGTGCCAGCAGTTTATATTGGGGGACCTCTACCTACGAGCAGTACTTC,CASSLYWGTSTYEQYF
-,TRBV6-2/TRBV6-3,TRBJ1-2,-,TGTGCCAGCAGTTATCCCACGGTGGATGGCTACACCTTC,CASSYPTVDGYTF
medium-sized,TRBV19,TRBJ1-2,-,TGTGCCAGTAGAAGATCCCCGATGGCTGGCTACACCTTC,CASRRSPMAGYTF
many,TRBV4-1,TRBJ2-1,TRBD2,TGCGCCAGCAGCCAAGCGGAACTAGCGAGTGACAATGAGCAGTTCTTC,CASSQAELASDNEQFF
many,TRBV15,TRBJ2-7,TRBD2,TGTGCCACCAGCGCCCGATCGGGACTAGCCTTCTACGAGCAGTACTTC,CATSARSGLAFYEQYF
few,TRBV6-2/TRBV6-3,TRBJ2-7,-,TGTGCCAGCAGCCCCGGGACGGTCTCCTACGAGCAGTACTTC,CASSPGTVSYEQYF
few,TRBV20-1,TRBJ2-5,-,TGCAGTGCCCCCGCCCCGGGGGGCGACGGGTTGACCCAGTACTTC,CSAPAPGGDGLTQYF